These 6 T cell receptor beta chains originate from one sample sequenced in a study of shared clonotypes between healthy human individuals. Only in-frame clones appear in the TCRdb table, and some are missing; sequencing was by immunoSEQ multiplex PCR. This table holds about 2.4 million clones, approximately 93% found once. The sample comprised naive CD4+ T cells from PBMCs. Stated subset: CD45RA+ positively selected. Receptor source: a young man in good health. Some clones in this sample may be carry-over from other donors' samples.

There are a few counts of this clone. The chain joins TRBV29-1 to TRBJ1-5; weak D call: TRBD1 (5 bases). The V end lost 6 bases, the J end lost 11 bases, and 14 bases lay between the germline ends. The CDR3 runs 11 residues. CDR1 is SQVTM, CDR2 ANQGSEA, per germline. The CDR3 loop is CSVAADTSQHF. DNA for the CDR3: TGCAGCGTCGCCGCGGACACGTCCCAGCATTTT. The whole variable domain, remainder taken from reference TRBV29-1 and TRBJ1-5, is SAVISQKPSRDICQRGTSLTIQCQVDSQVTMMFWYRQQPGQSLTLIATANQGSEATYESGFVIDKFPISRPNLTFSTLTVSNMSPEDSSIYLCSVAADTSQHFGDGTRLSIL.

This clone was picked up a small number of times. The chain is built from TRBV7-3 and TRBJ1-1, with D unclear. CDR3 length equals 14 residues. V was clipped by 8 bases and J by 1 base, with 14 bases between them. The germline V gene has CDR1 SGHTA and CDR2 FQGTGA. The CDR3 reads CASSLDGSNTEAFF. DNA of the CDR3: TGTGCCAGCTCACTGGACGGCTCGAACACTGAAGCTTTCTTT.

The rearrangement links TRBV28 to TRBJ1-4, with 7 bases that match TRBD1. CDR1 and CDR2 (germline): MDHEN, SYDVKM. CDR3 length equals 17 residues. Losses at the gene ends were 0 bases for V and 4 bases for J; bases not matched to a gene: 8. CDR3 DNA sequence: TGTGCCAGCAGTTTATGGGGCAGGGGGAGGTTTAATGAAAAACTGTTTTTT. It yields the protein CASSLWGRGRFNEKLFF.

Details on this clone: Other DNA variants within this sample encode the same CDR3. In nucleotides, the CDR3 is TGCGCCAGCAGCTTGACAGGGGGCGATCAGCCCCAGCATTTT. The encoded protein is CASSLTGGDQPQHF. This chain connects TRBV5-1 to TRBJ1-5, with 9 nucleotides matching TRBD1. J lost 5 bases, V lost 1 base, and 1 base had no gene match. This CDR3 has 14 residues. Germline CDR1 and CDR2: SGHRS and YFSETQ. Filled out from reference TRBV5-1 and TRBJ1-5, the complete variable domain reads KAGVTQTPRYLIKTRGQQVTLSCSPISGHRSVSWYQQTPGQGLQFLFEYFSETQRNKGNFPGRFSGRQFSNSRSEMNVSTLELGDSALYLCASSLTGGDQPQHFGDGTRLSIL.

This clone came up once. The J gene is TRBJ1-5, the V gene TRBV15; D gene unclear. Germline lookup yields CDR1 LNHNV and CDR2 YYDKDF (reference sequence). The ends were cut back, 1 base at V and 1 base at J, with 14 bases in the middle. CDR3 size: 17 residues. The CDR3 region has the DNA TGTGCCACCAGCAGAGGTTTGGGAGGGCCAAGCAATCAGCCCCAGCATTTT. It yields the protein CATSRGLGGPSNQPQHF.

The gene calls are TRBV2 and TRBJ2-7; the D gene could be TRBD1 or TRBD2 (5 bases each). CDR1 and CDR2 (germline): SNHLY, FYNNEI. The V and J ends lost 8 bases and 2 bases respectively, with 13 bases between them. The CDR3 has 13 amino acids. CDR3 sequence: CASAGGPTYEQYF. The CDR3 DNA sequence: TGTGCCAGCGCTGGGGGTCCCACCTACGAGCAGTACTTC. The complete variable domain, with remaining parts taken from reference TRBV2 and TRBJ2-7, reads EPEVTQTPSHQVTQMGQEVILRCVPISNHLYFYWYRQILGQKVEFLVSFYNNEISEKSEIFDDQFSVERPDGSNFTLKIRSTKLEDSAMYFCASAGGPTYEQYFGPGTRLTVT.